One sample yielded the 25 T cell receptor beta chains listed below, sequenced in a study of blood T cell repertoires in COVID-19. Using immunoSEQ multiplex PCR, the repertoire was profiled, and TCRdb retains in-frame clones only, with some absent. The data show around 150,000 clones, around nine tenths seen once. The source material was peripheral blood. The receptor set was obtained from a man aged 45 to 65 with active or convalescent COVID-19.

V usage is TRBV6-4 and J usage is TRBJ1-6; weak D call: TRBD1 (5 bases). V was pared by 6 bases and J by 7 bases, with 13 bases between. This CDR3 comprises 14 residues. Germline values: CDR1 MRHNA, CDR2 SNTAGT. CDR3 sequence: CASRDTDKNSPLHF. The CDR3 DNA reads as TGTGCCAGCAGGGACACGGACAAGAATTCACCCCTCCACTTT.

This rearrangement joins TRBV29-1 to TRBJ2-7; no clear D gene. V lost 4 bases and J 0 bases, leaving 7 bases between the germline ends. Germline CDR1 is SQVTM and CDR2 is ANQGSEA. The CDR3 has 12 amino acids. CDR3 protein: CSVGEDSYEQYF. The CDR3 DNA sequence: TGCAGCGTTGGCGAAGACTCCTACGAGCAGTACTTC.

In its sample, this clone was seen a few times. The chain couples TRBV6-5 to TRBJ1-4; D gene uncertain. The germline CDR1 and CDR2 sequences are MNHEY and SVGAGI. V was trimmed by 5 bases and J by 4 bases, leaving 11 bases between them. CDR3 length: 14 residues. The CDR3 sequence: CASSIRENNEKLFF. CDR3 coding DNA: TGTGCCAGCAGTATCCGGGAGAATAATGAAAAACTGTTTTTT.

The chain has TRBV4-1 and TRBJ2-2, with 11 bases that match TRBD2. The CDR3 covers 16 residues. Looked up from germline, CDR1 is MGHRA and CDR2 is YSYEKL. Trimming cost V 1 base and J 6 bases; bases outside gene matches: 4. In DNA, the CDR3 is TGCGCCAGCAGCCAAGTTCGTAGCGGGAGGGCCGGGGAGCTGTTTTTT. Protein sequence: CASSQVRSGRAGELFF.

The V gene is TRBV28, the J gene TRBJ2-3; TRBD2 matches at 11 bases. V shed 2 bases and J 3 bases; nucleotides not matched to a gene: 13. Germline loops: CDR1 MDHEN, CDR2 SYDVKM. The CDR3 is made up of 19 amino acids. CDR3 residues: CASSLNDWATSGRTDTQYF. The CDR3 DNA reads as TGTGCCAGCAGTTTAAATGACTGGGCAACTAGCGGGAGAACAGATACGCAGTATTTT.

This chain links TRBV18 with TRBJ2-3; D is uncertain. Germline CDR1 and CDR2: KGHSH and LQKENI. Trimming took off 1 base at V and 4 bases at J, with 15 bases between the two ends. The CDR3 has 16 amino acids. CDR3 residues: CASSPQFLPTPDTQYF. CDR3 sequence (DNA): TGTGCCAGCTCACCACAGTTCCTCCCCACTCCAGATACGCAGTATTTT.

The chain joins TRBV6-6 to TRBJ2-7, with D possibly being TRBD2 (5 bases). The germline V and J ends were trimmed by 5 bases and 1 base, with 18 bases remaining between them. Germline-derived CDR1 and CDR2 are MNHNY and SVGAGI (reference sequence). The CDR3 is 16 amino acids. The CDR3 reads CASSPLGLPGSYEQYF. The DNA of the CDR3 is TGTGCCAGCAGTCCGCTTGGACTTCCGGGATCCTACGAGCAGTACTTC.

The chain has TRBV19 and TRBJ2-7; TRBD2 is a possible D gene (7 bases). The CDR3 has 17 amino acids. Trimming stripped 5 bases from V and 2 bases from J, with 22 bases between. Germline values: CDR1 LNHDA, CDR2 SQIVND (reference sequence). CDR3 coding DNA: TGTGCCAGTAGTGCCCCGAAGGGCGGGGGCCCTACCTACGAGCAGTACTTC. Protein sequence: CASSAPKGGGPTYEQYF.

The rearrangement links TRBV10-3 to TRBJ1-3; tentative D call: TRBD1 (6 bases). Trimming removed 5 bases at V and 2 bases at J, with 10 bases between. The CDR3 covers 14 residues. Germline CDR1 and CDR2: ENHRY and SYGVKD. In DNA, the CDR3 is TGTGCCATCAGTAATGGACAGACTGGAAACACCATATATTTT. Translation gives CAISNGQTGNTIYF.

The CDR3 spells CASSLSGTSNEQYF. CDR3 nucleotides: TGTGCCAGCAGCCTGTCCGGGACTAGTAACGAGCAGTACTTC. This rearrangement joins TRBV7-9 to TRBJ2-7; 8 bases map to TRBD2. The V segment lost 5 bases and the J segment 5 bases; nucleotides outside the gene matches: 8. In germline, CDR1 is SEHNR, CDR2 FQNEAQ (reference sequence). The CDR3 consists of 14 residues.

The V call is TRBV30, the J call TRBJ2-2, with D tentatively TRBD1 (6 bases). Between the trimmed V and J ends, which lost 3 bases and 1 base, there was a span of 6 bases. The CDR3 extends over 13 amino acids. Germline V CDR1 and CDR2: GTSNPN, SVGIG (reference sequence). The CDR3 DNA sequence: TGTGCCTGGAGGACAGGGAACACCGGGGAGCTGTTTTTT. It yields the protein CAWRTGNTGELFF.

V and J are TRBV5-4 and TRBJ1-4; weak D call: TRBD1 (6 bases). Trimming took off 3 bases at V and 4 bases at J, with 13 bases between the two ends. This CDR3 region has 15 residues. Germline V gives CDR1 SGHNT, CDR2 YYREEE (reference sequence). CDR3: CASSSAGALNEKLFF. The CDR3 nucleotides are TGTGCCAGCAGCTCGGCGGGGGCCCTTAATGAAAAACTGTTTTTT.

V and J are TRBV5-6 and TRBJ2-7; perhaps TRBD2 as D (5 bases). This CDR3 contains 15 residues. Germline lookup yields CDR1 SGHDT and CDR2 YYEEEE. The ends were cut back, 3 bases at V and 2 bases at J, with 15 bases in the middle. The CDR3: CASSWWAGSTYEQYF. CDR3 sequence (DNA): TGTGCCAGCAGCTGGTGGGCGGGCTCCACCTACGAGCAGTACTTC.

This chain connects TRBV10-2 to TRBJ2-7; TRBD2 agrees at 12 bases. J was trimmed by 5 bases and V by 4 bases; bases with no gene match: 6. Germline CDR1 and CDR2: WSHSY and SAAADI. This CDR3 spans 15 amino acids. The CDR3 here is CASSALTSGRDEQYF. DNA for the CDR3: TGCGCCAGCAGTGCCCTGACTAGCGGGAGAGACGAGCAGTACTTC.

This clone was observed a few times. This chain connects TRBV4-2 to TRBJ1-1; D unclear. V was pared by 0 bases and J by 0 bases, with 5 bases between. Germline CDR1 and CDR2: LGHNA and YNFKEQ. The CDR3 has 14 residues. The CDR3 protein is CASSQETMNTEAFF. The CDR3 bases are TGTGCCAGCAGCCAAGAGACTATGAACACTGAAGCTTTCTTT.

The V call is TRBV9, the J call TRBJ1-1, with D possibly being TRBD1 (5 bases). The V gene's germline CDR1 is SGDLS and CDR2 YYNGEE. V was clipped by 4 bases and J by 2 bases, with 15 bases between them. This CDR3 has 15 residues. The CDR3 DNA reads TGTGCCAGCAGCTTAGGGGCACAGTTTAACACTGAAGCTTTCTTT. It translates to CASSLGAQFNTEAFF.

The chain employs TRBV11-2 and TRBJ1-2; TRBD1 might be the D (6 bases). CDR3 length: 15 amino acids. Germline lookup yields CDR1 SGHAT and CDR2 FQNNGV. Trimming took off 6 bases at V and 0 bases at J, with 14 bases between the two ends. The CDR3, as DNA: TGTGCCAGCAGTCGTACAGGACAGCCTAACTATGGCTACACCTTC. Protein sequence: CASSRTGQPNYGYTF. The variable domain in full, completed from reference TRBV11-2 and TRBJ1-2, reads EAGVAQSPRYKIIEKRQSVAFWCNPISGHATLYWYQQILGQGPKLLIQFQNNGVVDDSQLPKDRFSAERLKGVDSTLKIQPAKLEDSAVYLCASSRTGQPNYGYTFGSGTRLTVV.

The CDR3 nucleotides read TGTGCCAGCAGAAACTATGACTACGAGCAGTACTTC. Translated: CASRNYDYEQYF. The V gene is TRBV28, the J gene TRBJ2-7; D ambiguous. Germline loops: CDR1 MDHEN, CDR2 SYDVKM. This CDR3 is 12 amino acids long. V lost 6 bases and J 3 bases, leaving 9 bases between the germline ends.

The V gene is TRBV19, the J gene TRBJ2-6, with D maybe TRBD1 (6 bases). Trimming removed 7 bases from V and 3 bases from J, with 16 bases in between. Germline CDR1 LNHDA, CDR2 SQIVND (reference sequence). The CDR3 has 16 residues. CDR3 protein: CASKTGTPIGANVLTF. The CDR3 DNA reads TGTGCCAGTAAAACAGGGACCCCAATTGGGGCCAACGTCCTGACTTTC.

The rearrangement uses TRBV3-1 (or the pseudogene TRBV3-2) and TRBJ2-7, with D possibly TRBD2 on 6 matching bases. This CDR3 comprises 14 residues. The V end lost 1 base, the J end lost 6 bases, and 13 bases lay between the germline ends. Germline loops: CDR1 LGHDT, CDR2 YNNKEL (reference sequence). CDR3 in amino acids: CASSQGFAGSEQYF. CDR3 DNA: TGTGCCAGCAGCCAAGGGTTCGCGGGGTCCGAGCAGTACTTC.

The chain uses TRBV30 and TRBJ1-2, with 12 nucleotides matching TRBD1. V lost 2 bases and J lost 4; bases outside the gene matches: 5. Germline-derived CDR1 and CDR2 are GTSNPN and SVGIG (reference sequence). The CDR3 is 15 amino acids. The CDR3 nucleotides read TGTGCCTGGAGTCGCGGGACAGGGGGCGGCTATGGCTACACCTTC. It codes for CAWSRGTGGGYGYTF. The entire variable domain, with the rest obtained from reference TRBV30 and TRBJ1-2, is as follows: SQTIHQWPATLVQPVGSPLSLECTVEGTSNPNLYWYRQAAGRGLQLLFYSVGIGQISSEVPQNLSASRPQDRQFILSSKKLLLSDSGFYLCAWSRGTGGGYGYTFGSGTRLTVV.

CDR3 loop: CASSYGQTNEQFF. For the CDR3, the DNA is TGTGCCAGCAGTTACGGGCAGACCAATGAGCAGTTCTTC. This chain joins TRBV6-6 and TRBJ2-1, with no clear D. The CDR3 consists of 13 residues. Trimming stripped 2 bases from V and 6 bases from J, with 8 bases between. Germline V lookup: CDR1 MNHNY, CDR2 SVGAGI (reference sequence).

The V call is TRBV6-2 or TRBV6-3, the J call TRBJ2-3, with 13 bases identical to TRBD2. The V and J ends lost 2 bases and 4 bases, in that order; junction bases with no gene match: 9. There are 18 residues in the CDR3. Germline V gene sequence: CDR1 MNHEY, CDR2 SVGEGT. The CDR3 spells CASSYRRTSGSKADTQYF. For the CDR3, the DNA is TGTGCCAGCAGTTACCGTCGGACTAGCGGGAGTAAGGCAGATACGCAGTATTTT.

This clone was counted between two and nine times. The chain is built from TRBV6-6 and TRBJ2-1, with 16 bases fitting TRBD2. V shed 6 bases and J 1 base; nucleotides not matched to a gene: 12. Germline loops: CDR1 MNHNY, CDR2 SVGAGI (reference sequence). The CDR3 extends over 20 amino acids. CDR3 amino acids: CASSRLSGTSGRESYNEQFF. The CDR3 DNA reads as TGTGCCAGCAGCCGTTTGTCCGGGACTAGCGGGAGGGAATCCTACAATGAGCAGTTCTTC.

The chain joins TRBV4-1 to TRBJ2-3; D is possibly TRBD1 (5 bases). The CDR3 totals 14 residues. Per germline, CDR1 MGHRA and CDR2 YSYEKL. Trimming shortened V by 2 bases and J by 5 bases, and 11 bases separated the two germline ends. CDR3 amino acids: CASSQRAGLDTQYF. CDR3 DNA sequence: TGCGCCAGCAGCCAAAGGGCAGGGTTAGATACGCAGTATTTT.